This T cell receptor (beta chain) came from a study of T-cell reconstitution after alpha-beta-depleted transplantation in children. Findings and caveats of the study: Several hundred rapidly expanded clones from non-depleted graft cells reportedly supplied alpha-beta T cells about two months post-transplant. Surviving recipient T cells and intrathymic progenitors accounted for some patients' high TCRbeta diversity at day 60. One year post-transplant, T-cell counts and diversity were largely derived from T cells produced anew.

Preparation of the TCRbeta library used unique molecular identifiers. Each CDR3 protein is one row after TCRdb ran MiXCR on the PCR reads. The repertoire holds around 800,000 distinct CDR3 sequences, with approximately 15% as singletons. To note about this clonotype: Its target is not known.

The receptor was derived from a male patient younger than 18 who had a stem cell transplant for acute lymphoblastic leukemia, so the T cells may come from the graft donor. The sample consisted of PBMCs, mostly from graft donor cells, taken 360 days after TCRalphabeta/CD19-depleted stem cell transplant.

CDR3 residues: CSARQSGTGGLGGTYEQYF. CDR3 coding DNA: TGCAGTGCTAGACAGTCCGGGACAGGGGGCTTGGGGGGAACCTACGAGCAGTACTTC. The chain is built from TRBV20-1 and TRBJ2-7, with 12 bases matching TRBD1. Germline values: CDR1 DFQATT, CDR2 SNEGSKA (reference sequence). Unmatched junction bases numbered 16, after V lost 2 bases and J lost 2 bases. This CDR3 is built from 19 residues.